Below are 23 T cell receptor beta chains sequenced from a single sample in a study of beta chain features in type 1 diabetes (dated by TCRdb to 2016 to 2019). The paper as a whole reports these results and caveats: Type 1 diabetes patients showed a moderate but significant shortening of TCRB CDR3 length in all four CD4+ subsets.

The library was prepared using the immunoSEQ multiplex PCR assay. The entire isolated RNA was reverse transcribed using the High Capacity cDNA Reverse Transcription Kit, and thus expressed TCRB transcripts were sequenced. The table comes from immuneACCESS by way of TCRdb, which keeps in-frame sequences with V and J called. Part of the clones is missing from these tables; in studies checked, under half for an unresolved V gene and the rest for unknown reasons. Within this sample are fewer than 450,000 clones, with roughly 13% of them counted one time only. 0.015% of the sample rests with the top ten. These receptors are not linked to any known antigen. Sequencing was carried out using naive CD4+ T cells from blood. Per the publication, the cell subset or site label means: true naive CD4+ T cells. Source of these receptors: a woman under 30 with type 1 diabetes.

There are a few counts of this clone. The chain carries TRBV7-9 and TRBJ2-7, with 7 bases that match TRBD1. Germline V gene lookup returns CDR1 SEHNR and CDR2 FQNEAQ (reference sequence). The CDR3 is 14 residues long. V shed 1 base, J shed 2 bases, and the junction held 2 bases outside the gene matches. CDR3 loop: CASSLGGTAYEQYV. DNA for the CDR3: TGTGCCAGCAGCTTAGGGGGGACAGCCTACGAGCAGTACGTC.

The chain uses TRBV7-2 and TRBJ1-5; D is perhaps TRBD1 (5 bases). CDR1 SGHTA and CDR2 FQGNSA come from the germline V gene. V gave up 5 bases and J gave up 3 bases, with 11 bases separating them. This CDR3 has 14 amino acids. The CDR3 protein is CASSPDSYNQPQHF. CDR3 DNA sequence: TGTGCCAGCAGCCCCGACAGCTACAATCAGCCCCAGCATTTT.

There are a few counts of this clone. The rearrangement links TRBV12-5 to TRBJ1-1; D remains unclear. V was clipped by 6 bases and J by 1 base, with 9 bases between them. CDR1 is LGHNT and CDR2 is FRNRAP in the germline V gene. The CDR3 sequence is 13 residues long. This chain's CDR3 is CASGSPPNTEAFF. In DNA, the CDR3 is TGTGCTAGTGGCTCCCCCCCGAACACTGAAGCTTTCTTT.

This clone was seen a handful of times. Other DNA sequences within the sample encode an identical CDR3. CDR3 residues: CASSLQENTEAFF. The CDR3 nucleotides read TGTGCCAGCAGCTTACAGGAGAACACTGAAGCTTTCTTT. The rearrangement joins TRBV7-9 to TRBJ1-1; D call uncertain. Trimming took off 2 bases at V and 1 base at J, with 5 bases between the two ends. The CDR3 extends over 13 amino acids. The germline CDR1 and CDR2 sequences are SEHNR and FQNEAQ (reference sequence). Full variable domain (remainder filled in from reference TRBV7-9 and TRBJ1-1): DTGVSQNPRHKITKRGQNVTFRCDPISEHNRLYWYRQTLGQGPEFLTYFQNEAQLEKSRLLSDRFSAERPKGSFSTLEIQRTEQGDSAMYLCASSLQENTEAFFGQGTRLTVV.

Only a few counts were recorded for this clone. The rearrangement joins TRBV5-1 to TRBJ2-3; TRBD2 matches 8 bases. Germline V gene data show CDR1 as SGHRS and CDR2 as YFSETQ. CDR3 length equals 15 residues. The V segment lost 6 bases and the J segment 1 base; nucleotides outside the gene matches: 7. As DNA, the CDR3 is TGCGCCAGCACCCCGGGGGGGGAGCGCACAGATACGCAGTATTTT. It encodes CASTPGGERTDTQYF.

The gene calls are TRBV4-3 and TRBJ2-1, with D tentatively TRBD2 (6 bases). This CDR3 is 16 amino acids long. Trimming removed 0 bases from V and 3 bases from J, with 12 bases in between. Germline V lookup: CDR1 LGHNA, CDR2 YSLEER. CDR3 sequence (DNA): TGCGCCAGCAGCCAAGATCTACGGGAGCGCTACAATGAGCAGTTCTTC. Translated, it gives CASSQDLRERYNEQFF.

This clone turned up a few times. This rearrangement joins TRBV30 to TRBJ2-1; a weak D match, TRBD2 (5 bases). Germline lookup yields CDR1 GTSNPN and CDR2 SVGIG (reference sequence). V lost 8 bases and J 3 bases, leaving 14 bases between the germline ends. The CDR3 loop spans 13 amino acids. CDR3 coding DNA: TGTGCCAGAGCGGACCCCAACTACAATGAGCAGTTCTTC. Translated, it gives CARADPNYNEQFF.

This clone was seen a handful of times. V is TRBV30 and J is TRBJ1-5; 8 bases are shared with TRBD1. With V trimmed by 3 bases and J by 6 bases, 13 bases remained unmatched. In germline, CDR1 is GTSNPN, CDR2 SVGIG (reference sequence). The CDR3 consists of 16 residues. As DNA, the CDR3 is TGTGCCTGGAGCCTCGGGACAGGAGTCCGAGGTCAGCCCCAGCATTTT. Residues: CAWSLGTGVRGQPQHF.

The J gene is TRBJ1-2, the V gene TRBV7-2; 7 bases agree with TRBD1. Per germline, CDR1 SGHTA and CDR2 FQGNSA. The CDR3 is made up of 14 amino acids. V gave up 1 base and J gave up 7 bases; unmatched junction bases: 6. The CDR3 region has the DNA TGTGCCAGCAGCTTAGGGACAGGCTCACGTGGCTACACCTTC. Protein sequence: CASSLGTGSRGYTF.

The chain recombines TRBV23-1 with TRBJ1-1; unclear D gene. TRBV23-1 is an ORF, with its function uncertain. V shed 8 bases and J shed 1 base, with 23 bases lying between them. The CDR3 covers 17 residues. The CDR3 spells CASLPHRPGITNTEAFF. CDR3 nucleotide sequence: TGCGCCAGCCTTCCCCACCGGCCGGGGATCACGAACACTGAAGCTTTCTTT.

The chain joins TRBV7-2 to TRBJ2-2, with unresolved D. The CDR3 is made up of 15 amino acids. CDR1 is SGHTA and CDR2 is FQGNSA in the germline V gene. V was pared by 2 bases and J by 4 bases, with 11 bases between. The CDR3 region has the DNA TGTGCCAGCAGCTTAAGTGTTACGGGCACCGGGGAGCTGTTTTTT. Its protein is CASSLSVTGTGELFF.

The chain links TRBV6-5 to TRBJ2-7; D is ambiguous. The CDR3 is 15 residues long. Trimming stripped 6 bases from V and 1 base from J, with 16 bases between. CDR1 MNHEY and CDR2 SVGAGI come from the germline V gene. In DNA form, the CDR3 reads TGTGCCAGCAGACTGGGCCCTCTCCGGTCCTACGAGCAGTACTTC. It yields the protein CASRLGPLRSYEQYF.

This clone has just a few counts. J is TRBJ2-1 and V is TRBV18; 9 bases line up with TRBD2. With 0 bases clipped from V and 4 bases from J, the junction kept 4 bases outside the gene matches. Germline V gene data show CDR1 as KGHSH and CDR2 as LQKENI. CDR3 length: 16 amino acids. CDR3 DNA: TGTGCCAGCTCACCACCGAGGCGGGAGGGTTACAATGAGCAGTTCTTC. This gives the protein CASSPPRREGYNEQFF.

In this sample, this clone turned up a few times. V and J are TRBV9 and TRBJ2-1; TRBD1 agrees at 8 bases. Trimming at V came to 4 bases and at J to 0 bases, leaving 9 bases not matched to a gene. Germline CDR1 and CDR2: SGDLS and YYNGEE. The CDR3 has 17 amino acids. The CDR3 DNA follows: TGTGCCAGCAGCTTTGATCAGGGGGCGAGCTCCTACAATGAGCAGTTCTTC. Its protein is CASSFDQGASSYNEQFF.

This clone came up a few times. This chain connects TRBV18 to TRBJ1-4, with 9 bases lining up with TRBD1. The CDR3 loop spans 14 amino acids. J lost 5 bases, V lost 3 bases, and 1 base had no gene match. CDR1 KGHSH and CDR2 LQKENI come from the germline V gene. CDR3 sequence (DNA): TGTGCCAGCTCACCGGGACAGGGAAATGAAAAACTGTTTTTT. Translated, it gives CASSPGQGNEKLFF.

The table lists this clone with a few counts. This sequence joins TRBV2 and TRBJ2-7; 10 nucleotides line up with TRBD1. This CDR3 spans 16 amino acids. The germline V gene has CDR1 SNHLY and CDR2 FYNNEI. J lost 6 bases, V lost 3 bases, and 11 bases had no gene match. The CDR3 loop reads CASSDAPPTGGGEQYF. The CDR3 DNA reads as TGTGCCAGCAGTGACGCGCCCCCGACAGGGGGCGGCGAGCAGTACTTC.

This sequence joins TRBV28 and TRBJ2-3; D call uncertain. Germline V CDR1 and CDR2: MDHEN, SYDVKM. Trimming shortened V by 4 bases and J by 5 bases, and 13 bases separated the two germline ends. The CDR3 has 14 residues. The DNA for the CDR3 is TGTGCCAGCAGTTCCCTTCAGGTTTTAGATACGCAGTATTTT. It translates to CASSSLQVLDTQYF. The variable domain in full, completed from reference TRBV28 and TRBJ2-3, reads DVKVTQSSRYLVKRTGEKVFLECVQDMDHENMFWYRQDPGLGLRLIYFSYDVKMKEKGDIPEGYSVSREKKERFSLILESASTNQTSMYLCASSSLQVLDTQYFGPGTRLTVL.

This clone was seen a handful of times. This chain joins TRBV2 and TRBJ1-1, with 9 bases fitting TRBD1. The junction had 11 bases not matched to a gene; V was cut back by 5 bases and J by 7 bases. Germline CDR1 SNHLY, CDR2 FYNNEI. CDR3 size: 15 residues. CDR3 region: CASSPDRGSTIEAFF. CDR3 DNA sequence: TGTGCCAGCAGTCCGGACAGGGGTTCGACGATTGAAGCTTTCTTT.

V is TRBV7-8 and J is TRBJ1-1; D call uncertain. V was pared by 1 base and J by 3 bases, with 9 bases between. Germline lookup yields CDR1 SGHVS and CDR2 FQNEAQ. This CDR3 comprises 14 residues. The CDR3 loop is CASSLVQRDTEAFF. The CDR3 nucleotides are TGTGCCAGCAGCTTAGTACAGCGGGACACTGAAGCTTTCTTT.

V is TRBV7-2 and J is TRBJ2-2; D is unresolved. Germline V gene lookup returns CDR1 SGHTA and CDR2 FQGNSA. Trimming left V 3 bases short and J 0 bases short, with 5 bases between. The CDR3 has 14 residues. CDR3 sequence: CASSFFTNTGELFF. CDR3 bases: TGTGCCAGCAGCTTTTTCACGAACACCGGGGAGCTGTTTTTT.

The sample holds a few counts of this clone. The J gene is TRBJ1-5, the V gene TRBV7-9; TRBD1 matches 7 bases. CDR1 and CDR2 from the germline V gene are SEHNR and FQNEAQ (reference sequence). The V segment lost 3 bases and the J segment 2 bases; nucleotides outside the gene matches: 1. The CDR3 sequence is 14 residues long. The CDR3 coding sequence is TGTGCCAGCAGCTTTACAGGGGGCAATCAGCCCCAGCATTTT. Its translation: CASSFTGGNQPQHF.

The chain carries TRBV5-4 and TRBJ2-7; TRBD2 agrees at 9 bases. The V and J ends lost 0 bases and 3 bases, in that order; junction bases with no gene match: 10. CDR3 size: 17 residues. Germline-derived CDR1 and CDR2 are SGHNT and YYREEE (reference sequence). CDR3 in DNA: TGTGCCAGCAGCTTGGTACGATCAGGTAGCGGGAGCTACGAGCAGTACTTC. Protein sequence: CASSLVRSGSGSYEQYF.

The chain uses TRBV15 and TRBJ2-3, with TRBD2 matching 9 bases. V was clipped by 1 base and J by 2 bases; unmatched bases: 4. The germline V gene encodes CDR1 LNHNV and CDR2 YYDKDF (reference sequence). This CDR3 is built from 16 residues. CDR3 nucleotides: TGTGCCACCAGCAGAGGAAGCGGGAGGCTCACAGATACGCAGTATTTT. This translates into CATSRGSGRLTDTQYF. Complete variable domain (other parts from reference TRBV15 and TRBJ2-3): DAMVIQNPRYQVTQFGKPVTLSCSQTLNHNVMYWYQQKSSQAPKLLFHYYDKDFNNEADTPDNFQSRRPNTSFCFLDIRSPGLGDTAMYLCATSRGSGRLTDTQYFGPGTRLTVL.